Reported below is one T cell receptor beta chain. These data come from a study of T cell changes during pregnancy in multiple sclerosis. Profiling relied on immunoSEQ multiplex PCR, and the TCRdb table lists in-frame clones only, not all of them. This sample has around 88,000 clones, with approximately 90% found just once. V was cut by 0 bases and J by 4 bases, with 15 bases left in between. This CDR3 has 16 amino acids. Germline CDR1 reads ENHRY; CDR2 reads SYGVKD. The TCR sequence derives from a female donor with multiple sclerosis, enrolled in a pregnancy study. This material consisted of peripheral blood, taken in the first trimester of pregnancy. This chain links TRBV10-3 with TRBJ1-1; D is perhaps TRBD1 (5 bases). CDR3 in amino acids: CAISESKGGAPTEAFF. The CDR3 nucleotides are TGTGCCATCAGTGAGTCAAAAGGAGGGGCGCCCACTGAAGCTTTCTTT.